The 20 T cell receptor beta chains presented below share a single source sample, sequenced in a study of shared clonotypes between healthy human individuals. The protocol was immunoSEQ multiplex PCR, while the TCRdb copy is restricted to in-frame clones and leaves out a portion. The table shows approximately 940,000 clones, with approximately 80% occurring only once. Sequenced material: memory CD4+ T cells sorted from blood. Subset here: CD45RA-negative fraction. These receptors were collected from a man aged 18 to 29 in good health.

The chain couples TRBV6-6 to TRBJ1-2; D is unresolved. The germline V gene has CDR1 MNHNY and CDR2 SVGAGI (reference sequence). The V and J ends lost 4 bases and 8 bases respectively, with 8 bases between them. The CDR3 runs 11 residues. The CDR3 nucleotides read TGTGCCAGCAGTTCGGAATTCGGCTACACCTTC. It is translated as CASSSEFGYTF.

V is TRBV5-6 and J is TRBJ1-1; D is undetermined. Trimming removed 1 base at V and 9 bases at J, with 7 bases between. Germline assignment: CDR1 SGHDT and CDR2 YYEEEE. This CDR3 is 11 amino acids long. This CDR3 reads CASSLLGQAFF. CDR3 in DNA: TGTGCCAGCAGCTTGCTCGGGCAAGCTTTCTTT.

The rearrangement links TRBV5-8 to TRBJ2-2; D not resolved. V dropped 3 bases and J dropped 4 bases, with 16 bases sitting between them. CDR1 and CDR2 from the germline V gene are SGHTS and YDEGEE. This CDR3 has 16 amino acids. The CDR3 region has the DNA TGTGCCAGCAGCTCCTGGGCACAACCTGGCACCGGGGAGCTGTTTTTT. It translates to CASSSWAQPGTGELFF.

The chain uses TRBV25-1 and TRBJ2-1; D call uncertain. The germline V gene encodes CDR1 MGHDK and CDR2 SYGVNS. This CDR3 is 14 amino acids long. V gave up 11 bases and J gave up 5 bases, with 19 bases separating them. CDR3 sequence: CARGLHGLDNEQFF. Here the CDR3 DNA reads TGTGCCCGAGGTCTACACGGGTTGGACAATGAGCAGTTCTTC.

This clone was counted at least ten times. J is TRBJ1-2 and V is TRBV2, with 9 bases that match TRBD1. The CDR3 extends over 14 amino acids. The V segment lost 8 bases and the J segment 5 bases; nucleotides outside the gene matches: 9. In germline, CDR1 is SNHLY, CDR2 FYNNEI. The CDR3 protein is CASGGEGQGYGYTF. Written as DNA, the CDR3 is TGTGCCAGCGGGGGTGAGGGACAGGGATATGGCTACACCTTC.

This clone came up many times. The chain is built from TRBV27 and TRBJ2-7; D perhaps matches TRBD2 (5 bases). CDR3 length: 14 residues. Trimming took off 5 bases at V and 7 bases at J, with 18 bases between the two ends. Germline V CDR1 and CDR2: MNHEY, SMNVEV (reference sequence). The CDR3 DNA follows: TGTGCCAGCAGTCCCCAAGGAGGTTTGGGTGAGCAGTACTTC. Amino acids: CASSPQGGLGEQYF.

V is TRBV6-6 and J is TRBJ1-3; tentative D call: TRBD1 (6 bases). The V gene's germline CDR1 is MNHNY and CDR2 SVGAGI (reference sequence). Trimming took 5 bases from V and 4 from J, leaving 18 bases between them. The CDR3 runs 16 residues. This chain's CDR3 is CASSLPRGGSGNTIYF. The CDR3 coding sequence is TGTGCCAGCAGTCTTCCACGGGGGGGCTCCGGAAACACCATATATTTT.

Remarks on this clone: A much larger clone is a single base away; this may be a read error. Other DNA sequences within the sample encode an identical CDR3. The chain couples TRBV5-6 to TRBJ1-2; D gene ambiguous. The CDR3 consists of 15 residues. Germline CDR1 is SGHDT and CDR2 is YYEEEE. CDR3 DNA sequence: TGTGCCAGTAGCTTGTTTGAAGGCGGCATCTATGGCTACACCTTC. It translates to CASSLFEGGIYGYTF.

The J gene is TRBJ1-1, the V gene TRBV5-1; TRBD1 aligns across 8 bases. CDR1 and CDR2 from the germline V gene are SGHRS and YFSETQ. J was trimmed by 4 bases and V by 6 bases; bases with no gene match: 5. The CDR3 contains 13 residues. As DNA, the CDR3 is TGCGCCAGCACAAACACAGGGGGCACTGAAGCTTTCTTT. It specifies CASTNTGGTEAFF.

This clone was recorded a few times. This chain joins TRBV4-3 and TRBJ1-1; the D gene is possibly TRBD1 (5 bases). Trimming pared 3 bases from V and 1 base from J, leaving 12 bases between. Per germline, CDR1 LGHNA and CDR2 YSLEER. The CDR3 loop spans 15 amino acids. CDR3 sequence (DNA): TGCGCCAGCAGCCACCGGGGGTGGGGGAACACTGAAGCTTTCTTT. As protein: CASSHRGWGNTEAFF.

The V and J genes are TRBV20-1 and TRBJ2-7; unclear D gene. The CDR3 covers 11 residues. Trimming shortened V by 5 bases and J by 3 bases, and 8 bases separated the two germline ends. Germline CDR1 reads DFQATT; CDR2 reads SNEGSKA (reference sequence). As DNA, the CDR3 is TGCAGTGCTTCGACAAACTACGAGCAGTACTTC. This encodes CSASTNYEQYF.

CDR3 bases: TGTGCCAGCAGCTTAAGACCGGGACTAGCGGGGGGGCTCCTCGAGCAGTACTTC. Protein: CASSLRPGLAGGLLEQYF. J is TRBJ2-7 and V is TRBV7-2; TRBD2 matches 16 bases. The germline CDR1 and CDR2 sequences are SGHTA and FQGNSA. V shed 2 bases, J shed 6 bases, and the junction held 10 bases outside the gene matches. CDR3 size: 18 residues.

This chain connects TRBV12-1 to TRBJ2-1; TRBD1 is the table's D call, not checked against the DNA. TRBV12-1 is tagged as a pseudogene. This CDR3 comprises 15 residues. CDR3 protein: CASSLRQQGFHEQFF. In DNA form, the CDR3 reads TGTGCCAGCAGCTTGCGTCAGCAGGGGTTCCATGAGCAGTTCTTC.

With respect to this clone: Within the sample, other DNA sequences also encode this same CDR3. The chain combines TRBV5-1 with TRBJ1-4; D not certain. CDR1 is SGHRS and CDR2 is YFSETQ in the germline V gene. The CDR3 has 14 amino acids. V lost 0 bases and J 4 bases, leaving 7 bases between the germline ends. For the CDR3, the DNA is TGCGCCAGCAGCTTGGGGCACATTAATGAAAAACTGTTTTTT. Translated: CASSLGHINEKLFF.

CDR3 in amino acids: CASSTGIAQPQHF. CDR3 DNA: TGTGCCAGCTCAACGGGGATAGCGCAGCCCCAGCATTTT. This chain uses TRBV18 with TRBJ1-5; D call uncertain. The germline V gene has CDR1 KGHSH and CDR2 LQKENI. Trimming took 5 bases from V and 7 from J, leaving 12 bases between them. The CDR3 contains 13 residues.

This chain connects TRBV5-1 to TRBJ2-3; no clear D gene. The germline V gene has CDR1 SGHRS and CDR2 YFSETQ. V was shortened by 6 bases and J by 5 bases, with 16 bases between the two germline ends. This CDR3 has 14 amino acids. CDR3 residues: CASMDGVRRDTQYF. The CDR3 nucleotides are TGCGCCAGCATGGACGGTGTCCGGAGAGATACGCAGTATTTT.

The V and J genes are TRBV11-2 and TRBJ2-5; TRBD2 might be the D (7 bases). Germline lookup yields CDR1 SGHAT and CDR2 FQNNGV. The CDR3 runs to 17 residues. V was cut by 1 base and J by 5 bases, with 20 bases left in between. The CDR3 reads CASSLVGGAGQRETQYF. The DNA for the CDR3 is TGTGCCAGCAGCTTAGTTGGGGGGGCAGGCCAGCGGGAGACCCAGTACTTC.

J is TRBJ1-2 and V is TRBV5-6; unclear D gene. The CDR3 sequence is 16 residues long. Trimming left V 0 bases short and J 0 bases short, with 12 bases between. Looked up from germline, CDR1 is SGHDT and CDR2 is YYEEEE. The CDR3 protein is CASSLGGPSPNYGYTF. Written as DNA, the CDR3 is TGTGCCAGCAGCTTGGGTGGTCCGTCTCCTAACTATGGCTACACCTTC.

The genes are TRBV5-4 and TRBJ1-3; D not resolved. CDR1 SGHNT and CDR2 YYREEE come from the germline V gene (reference sequence). The CDR3 covers 14 residues. V was pared by 1 base and J by 4 bases, with 9 bases between. CDR3 coding DNA: TGTGCCAGCAGCTTGAGGGCAGAAGGAAACACCATATATTTT. Its protein is CASSLRAEGNTIYF.

The V and J genes are TRBV11-2 and TRBJ2-2; 9 nucleotides align to TRBD1. The V gene's germline CDR1 is SGHAT and CDR2 FQNNGV. Losses at the gene ends were 5 bases for V and 1 base for J; bases not matched to a gene: 5. This CDR3 has 16 residues. CDR3 residues: CASSPLGQGNTGELFF. The DNA for the CDR3 is TGTGCCAGCAGCCCCCTGGGACAGGGGAACACCGGGGAGCTGTTTTTT. The full variable domain, its missing parts supplied by reference TRBV11-2 and TRBJ2-2, is EAGVAQSPRYKIIEKRQSVAFWCNPISGHATLYWYQQILGQGPKLLIQFQNNGVVDDSQLPKDRFSAERLKGVDSTLKIQPAKLEDSAVYLCASSPLGQGNTGELFFGEGSRLTVL.